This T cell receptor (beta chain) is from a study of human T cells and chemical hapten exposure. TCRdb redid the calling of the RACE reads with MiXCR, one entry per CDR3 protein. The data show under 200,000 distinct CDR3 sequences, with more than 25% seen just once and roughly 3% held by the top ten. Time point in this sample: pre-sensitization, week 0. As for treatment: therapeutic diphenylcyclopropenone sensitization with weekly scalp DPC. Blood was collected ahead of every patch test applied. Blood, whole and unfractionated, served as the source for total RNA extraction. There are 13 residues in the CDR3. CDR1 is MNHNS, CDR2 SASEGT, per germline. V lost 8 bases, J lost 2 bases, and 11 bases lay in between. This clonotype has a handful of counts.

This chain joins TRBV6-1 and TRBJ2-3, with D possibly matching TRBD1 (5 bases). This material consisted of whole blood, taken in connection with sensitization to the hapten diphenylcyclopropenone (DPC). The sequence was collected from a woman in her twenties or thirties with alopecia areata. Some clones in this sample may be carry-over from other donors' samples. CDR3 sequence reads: CASGALLTDTQYF. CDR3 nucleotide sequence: TGTGCCAGCGGGGCACTCCTCACAGATACGCAGTATTTT.